A selection of T cell receptor beta chains follows, all from one sample in a study of regulatory T cells in long-lasting Graves disease. TCRdb processed the multiplex PCR reads anew with MiXCR; each CDR3 protein has one entry. Found here are about 470,000 distinct CDR3 sequences, approximately 21% of them singletons; the top ten hold around 7%. Sequenced here: peripheral blood mononuclear cells (PBMCs), sampled when the disease was refractory, from a patient treated with antithyroid drugs. All receptors derive from a female donor with Graves disease. Each CDR3 is given with its conserved first and last residue.

J	length	V	CDR3
TRBJ1-4	15	TRBV27	CASSLQSGGQEKLFF
TRBJ1-2	15	TRBV6-1	CASSENDGAGTGYTF
TRBJ2-7	13	TRBV20-1	CSATGPLSYEQYF
TRBJ2-7	16	TRBV11-1	CASSQSPSAKKGEQYF
TRBJ2-3	14	TRBV28	CASSADRVTDTQYF
TRBJ2-7	15	TRBV7-8	CASSLTRTVSYEQYF
TRBJ2-3	13	TRBV27	CASSLSVYDTQYF
TRBJ2-2	15	TRBV29-1	CSVEVAGRNTGELFF
TRBJ1-1	14	TRBV20-1	CSARDGAGMTEAFF
TRBJ2-2	13	TRBV6-1	CASLARDAGELFF
TRBJ2-7	14	TRBV5-1	CASSLEQGDYEQYF
TRBJ1-2	11	TRBV20-1	CSASGTVGYTF
TRBJ2-7	15	TRBV11-3	CASSQMSGSYDEQYF
TRBJ1-2	15	TRBV20-1	CSASQNRGPRYGYTF
TRBJ1-2	16	TRBV11-2	CASSLEQGNDNYGYTF
TRBJ2-1	17	TRBV28	CASSPWTSGSSYNEQFF
TRBJ1-2	12	TRBV5-1	CASSLGEDGYTF
TRBJ2-7	16	TRBV11-2	CASSFTSSYEGYGQYF
TRBJ2-7	14	TRBV28	CASSPVGTHYEQYF
TRBJ2-7	13	TRBV18	CASSPGAEREQYF
TRBJ2-7	14	TRBV30	CAWSAGGGGDEQYF
TRBJ1-2	14	TRBV6-1	CASRGGGPDYGYTF
TRBJ2-2	15	TRBV7-2	CASSLRGSSTGELFF
TRBJ1-5	14	TRBV28	CASSWTDSNQPQHF
TRBJ1-4	15	TRBV12-3/TRBV12-4	CASSRWSQGGEKLFF
TRBJ1-1	16	TRBV28	CASSFPTGVSNTEAFF
TRBJ1-2	12	TRBV7-8	CASSLNNYGYTF
TRBJ2-5	11	TRBV30	CAWMEQETQYF
TRBJ2-5	16	TRBV3-1	CASSQGYQTYQETQYF
TRBJ1-1	15	TRBV14	CASSQESGFYTEAFF
TRBJ1-3	15	TRBV7-9	CASTPRRGSGNTIYF
TRBJ1-6	16	TRBV6-1	CASSHRSSSYNSPLHF
TRBJ2-5	14	TRBV7-9	CASSSRQSQETQYF
TRBJ2-7	18	TRBV3-1	CASSPRLAGAASSYEQYF
TRBJ2-2	17	TRBV11-2	CATTTPRSGSNTGELFF
TRBJ1-1	16	TRBV6-5	CASSYYDGGGNTEAFF
TRBJ1-2	14	TRBV10-1	CASTHGEVGDGYTF
TRBJ1-5	15	TRBV28	CASSPYSYSNQPQHF
TRBJ2-7	16	TRBV3-1	CASSQEGAQVSYEQYF
TRBJ1-1	15	TRBV24-1	CATSDPGRGNTEAFF
TRBJ2-5	14	TRBV20-1	CSASRGIGGETQYF
TRBJ1-1	11	TRBV28	CASSFPGEAFF
TRBJ2-7	13	TRBV6-1	CASSEGPNYEQYF
TRBJ1-3	16	TRBV9	CASSTGQGASGNTIYF
TRBJ1-2	16	TRBV28	CASSPALDRSGYGYTF